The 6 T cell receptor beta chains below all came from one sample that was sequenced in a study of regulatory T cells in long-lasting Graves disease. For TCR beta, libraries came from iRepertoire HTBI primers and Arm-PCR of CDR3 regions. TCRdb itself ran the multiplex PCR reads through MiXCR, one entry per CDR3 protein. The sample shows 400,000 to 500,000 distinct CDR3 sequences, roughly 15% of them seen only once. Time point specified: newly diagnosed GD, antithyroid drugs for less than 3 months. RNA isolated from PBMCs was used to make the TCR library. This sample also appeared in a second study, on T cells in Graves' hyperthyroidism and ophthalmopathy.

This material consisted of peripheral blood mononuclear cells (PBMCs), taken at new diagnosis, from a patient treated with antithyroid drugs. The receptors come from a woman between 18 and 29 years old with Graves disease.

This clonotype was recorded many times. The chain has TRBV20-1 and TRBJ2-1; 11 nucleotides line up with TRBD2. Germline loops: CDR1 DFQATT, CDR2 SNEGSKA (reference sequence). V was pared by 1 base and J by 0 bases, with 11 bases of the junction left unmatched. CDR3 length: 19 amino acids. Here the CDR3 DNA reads TGCAGTGCTAGAGGGGCTAGCGGGAGGTTCCAGAGCTCCTACAATGAGCAGTTCTTC. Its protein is CSARGASGRFQSSYNEQFF.

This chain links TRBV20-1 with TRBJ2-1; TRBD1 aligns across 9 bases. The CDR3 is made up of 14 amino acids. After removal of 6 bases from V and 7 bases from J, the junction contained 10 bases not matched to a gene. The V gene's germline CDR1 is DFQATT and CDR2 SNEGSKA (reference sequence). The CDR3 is CSANRDRVMNEQFF. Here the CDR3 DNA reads TGCAGTGCCAACCGGGACAGGGTCATGAATGAGCAGTTCTTC.

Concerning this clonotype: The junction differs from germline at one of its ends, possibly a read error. The CDR3 DNA is TGCGCCAGCAGCCAGGGACAGGGCAAAGCCAAAAACATTCAGTACTTC. The encoded protein is CASSQGQGKAKNIQYF. V usage is TRBV3-1 and J usage is TRBJ2-4; TRBD1 aligns across 9 bases. This CDR3 comprises 16 residues. Germline V gives CDR1 LGHDT, CDR2 YNNKEL (reference sequence).

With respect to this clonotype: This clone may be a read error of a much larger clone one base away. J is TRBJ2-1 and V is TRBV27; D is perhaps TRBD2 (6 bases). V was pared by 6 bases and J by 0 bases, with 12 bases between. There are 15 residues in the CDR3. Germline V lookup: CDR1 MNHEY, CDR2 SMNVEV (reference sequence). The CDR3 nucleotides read TGTGCCAGCAGGGGGGAGGAACGCTCCTACAATGAGCAGTTCTTC. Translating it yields CASRGEERSYNEQFF.

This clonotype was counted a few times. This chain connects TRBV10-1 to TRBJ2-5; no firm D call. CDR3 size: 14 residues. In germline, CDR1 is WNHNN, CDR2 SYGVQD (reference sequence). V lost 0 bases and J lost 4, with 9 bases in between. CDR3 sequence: CASSESSQLETQYF. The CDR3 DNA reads TGCGCCAGCAGTGAGTCTAGCCAACTAGAGACCCAGTACTTC.

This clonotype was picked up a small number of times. DNA for the CDR3: TGTGCCAGCAGCGTGCAGGGACTTCGGACAGATACGCAGTATTTT. Translated, it gives CASSVQGLRTDTQYF. The genes are TRBV9 and TRBJ2-3; possibly TRBD2 for D (6 bases). CDR3 length: 15 amino acids. Between the trimmed V and J ends, which lost 2 bases and 3 bases, there was a span of 13 bases. The germline V gene encodes CDR1 SGDLS and CDR2 YYNGEE.